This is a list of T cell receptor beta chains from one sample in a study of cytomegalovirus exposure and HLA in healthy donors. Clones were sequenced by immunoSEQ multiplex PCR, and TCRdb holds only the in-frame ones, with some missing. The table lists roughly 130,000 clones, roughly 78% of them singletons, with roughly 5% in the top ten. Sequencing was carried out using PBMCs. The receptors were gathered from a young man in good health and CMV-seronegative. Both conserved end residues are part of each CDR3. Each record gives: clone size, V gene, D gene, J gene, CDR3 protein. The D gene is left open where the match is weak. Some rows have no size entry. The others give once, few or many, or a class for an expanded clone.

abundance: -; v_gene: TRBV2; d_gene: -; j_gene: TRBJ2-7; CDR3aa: CASSEAQGFSYEQYF
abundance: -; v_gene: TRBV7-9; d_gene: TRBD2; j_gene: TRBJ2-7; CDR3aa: CASSLDAVGGRNYEQYF
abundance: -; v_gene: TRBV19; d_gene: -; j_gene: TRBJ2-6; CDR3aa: CASSFGSSGANVLTF
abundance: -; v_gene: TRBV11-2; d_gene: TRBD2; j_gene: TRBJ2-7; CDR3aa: CASSSNDRGGRSYEQCF
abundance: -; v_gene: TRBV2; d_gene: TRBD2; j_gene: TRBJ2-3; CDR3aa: CASSLAGAPTDTQYF
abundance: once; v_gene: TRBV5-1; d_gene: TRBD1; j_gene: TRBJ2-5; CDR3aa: CASSWGQGQETQYF
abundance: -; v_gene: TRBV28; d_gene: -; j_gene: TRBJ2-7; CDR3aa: CASSHNREQYF
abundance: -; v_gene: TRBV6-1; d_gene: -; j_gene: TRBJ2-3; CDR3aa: CASWQGNTQYF
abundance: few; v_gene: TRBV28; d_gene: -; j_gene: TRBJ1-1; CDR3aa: CASELGRGSAGMNTEAFF
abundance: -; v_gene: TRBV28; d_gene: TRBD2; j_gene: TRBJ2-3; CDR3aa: CASSLSLAGGPDTQYF
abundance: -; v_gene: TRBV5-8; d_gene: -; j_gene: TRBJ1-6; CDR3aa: CASSLYTRSSYNSPLHF
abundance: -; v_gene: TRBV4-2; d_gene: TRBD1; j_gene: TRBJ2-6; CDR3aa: CASSQDQGAGANVLTF